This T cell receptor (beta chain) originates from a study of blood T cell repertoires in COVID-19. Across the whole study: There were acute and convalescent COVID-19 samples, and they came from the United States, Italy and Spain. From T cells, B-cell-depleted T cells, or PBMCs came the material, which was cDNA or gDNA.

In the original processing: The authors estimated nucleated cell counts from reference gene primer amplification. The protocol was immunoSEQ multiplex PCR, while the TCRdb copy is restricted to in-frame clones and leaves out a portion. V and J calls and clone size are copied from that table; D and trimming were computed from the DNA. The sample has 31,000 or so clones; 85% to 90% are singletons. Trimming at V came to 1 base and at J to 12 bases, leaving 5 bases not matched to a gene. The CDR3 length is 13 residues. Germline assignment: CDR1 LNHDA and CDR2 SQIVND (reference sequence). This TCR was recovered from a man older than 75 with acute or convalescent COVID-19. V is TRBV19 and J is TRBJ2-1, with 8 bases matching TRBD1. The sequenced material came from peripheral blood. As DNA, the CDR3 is TGTGCCAGTAGTATAGTTCAGACAGGGGCGCAGTTCTTC. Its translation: CASSIVQTGAQFF. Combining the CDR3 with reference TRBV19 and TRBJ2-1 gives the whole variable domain DGGITQSPKYLFRKEGQNVTLSCEQNLNHDAMYWYRQDPGQGLRLIYYSQIVNDFQKGDIAEGYSVSREKKESFPLTVTSAQKNPTAFYLCASSIVQTGAQFFGPGTRLTVL.